The present TCR beta chain was sequenced within a study of blood T cell repertoires in COVID-19. Study at large: The United States, Italy and Spain supplied acute and convalescent COVID-19 samples. In each case, the material was cDNA or gDNA derived from T cells, B-cell-depleted T cells, or PBMCs.

Per the authors' pipeline: Scientists estimated how many nucleated cells there were by amplifying reference gene primers. Generated by immunoSEQ multiplex PCR, the TCRdb table keeps only in-frame clones and is missing some. V, J and clone size are taken as reported in that table, and D and trimming were inferred from the DNA itself. The sample lists 450,000 or so clones, about 90% occurring once. The participants were between about 18 and 90 years old and came from under 25 US areas. V was clipped by 5 bases and J by 4 bases; unmatched bases: 6. Per germline, CDR1 LNHDA and CDR2 SQIVND (reference sequence). This CDR3 is built from 15 residues.

What was sequenced was PBMCs or T cells enriched from blood (not recorded which). This chain uses TRBV19 with TRBJ2-1; 9 bases map to TRBD2. This sequence originates from a man in his late teens or twenties who had recovered from COVID-19. The CDR3 DNA is TGTGCCAGTAGTGAGCCAAGCGGGGGGTACAATGAGCAGTTCTTC. Translated: CASSEPSGGYNEQFF.